There are a few counts of the clone carrying this T cell receptor (beta chain). Germline CDR1 is MNHNS and CDR2 is SASEGT. The CDR3 is 13 amino acids. Trimming left V 10 bases short and J 8 bases short, with 20 bases between. As to treatment: oral pan-JAK inhibitor, 5-10 mg twice daily. This record comes from a study of CD8+ T cells in alopecia areata. In each case, RNA was isolated and then reverse transcribed into cDNA as the sequencing template. Profiled with immunoSEQ multiplex PCR; TCRdb holds only in-frame clones, not every one. The sample records over 150,000 clones, around three fifths being singletons.

This sequence joins TRBV6-1 and TRBJ1-2; no reliable D call. This receptor was obtained from a human donor with alopecia areata. The specimen comprised CD4+ T cells sorted from blood, sampled at week 24, from a patient treated with tofacitinib. CDR3 nucleotides: TGTGCCACTAACCGGGCTCAGGTCCGGGGCTACACCTTC. Translating gives CATNRAQVRGYTF.